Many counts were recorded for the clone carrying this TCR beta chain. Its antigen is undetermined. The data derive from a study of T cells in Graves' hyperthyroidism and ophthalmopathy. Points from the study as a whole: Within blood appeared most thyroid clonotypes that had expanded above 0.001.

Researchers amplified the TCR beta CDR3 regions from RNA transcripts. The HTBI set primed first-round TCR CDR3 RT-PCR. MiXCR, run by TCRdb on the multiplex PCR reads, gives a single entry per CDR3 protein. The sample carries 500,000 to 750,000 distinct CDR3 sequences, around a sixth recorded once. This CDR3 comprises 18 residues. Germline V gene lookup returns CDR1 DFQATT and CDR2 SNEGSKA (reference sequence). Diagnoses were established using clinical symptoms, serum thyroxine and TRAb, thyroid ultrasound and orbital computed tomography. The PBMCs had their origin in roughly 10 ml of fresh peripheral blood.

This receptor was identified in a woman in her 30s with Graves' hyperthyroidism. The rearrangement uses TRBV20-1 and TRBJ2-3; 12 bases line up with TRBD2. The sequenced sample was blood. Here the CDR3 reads CTVRGRTGLAGNTDTQYF. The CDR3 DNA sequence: TGCACCGTGCGAGGTCGAACCGGACTAGCGGGAAACACAGATACGCAGTATTTT.